The clone carrying this TCR beta chain has a handful of counts. The antigen remains undetermined. TCRdb passed the 5' RACE reads through MiXCR, listing each CDR3 protein once. The data hold over 700,000 distinct CDR3 sequences, with roughly 20% observed a single time. This record comes from a study of CD8 T cells in ankylosing spondylitis. Study results and caveats: It appeared that ankylosing spondylitis blood was characterized by a TCR beta motif of several highly homologous variants.

From germline, CDR1 is DFQATT and CDR2 SNEGSKA (reference sequence). CDR3 length: 15 residues. This chain connects TRBV20-1 to TRBJ2-7; tentative D call: TRBD2 (7 bases). The specimen sequenced was blood, either unsorted or a sorted T cell fraction (not recorded which). The sequence was obtained from a male donor with ankylosing spondylitis. The CDR3 coding sequence is TGCAGCGCTGAAGGGGGGGACGGAGTCCCCAGCGAGCAGTACTTC. It specifies CSAEGGDGVPSEQYF.